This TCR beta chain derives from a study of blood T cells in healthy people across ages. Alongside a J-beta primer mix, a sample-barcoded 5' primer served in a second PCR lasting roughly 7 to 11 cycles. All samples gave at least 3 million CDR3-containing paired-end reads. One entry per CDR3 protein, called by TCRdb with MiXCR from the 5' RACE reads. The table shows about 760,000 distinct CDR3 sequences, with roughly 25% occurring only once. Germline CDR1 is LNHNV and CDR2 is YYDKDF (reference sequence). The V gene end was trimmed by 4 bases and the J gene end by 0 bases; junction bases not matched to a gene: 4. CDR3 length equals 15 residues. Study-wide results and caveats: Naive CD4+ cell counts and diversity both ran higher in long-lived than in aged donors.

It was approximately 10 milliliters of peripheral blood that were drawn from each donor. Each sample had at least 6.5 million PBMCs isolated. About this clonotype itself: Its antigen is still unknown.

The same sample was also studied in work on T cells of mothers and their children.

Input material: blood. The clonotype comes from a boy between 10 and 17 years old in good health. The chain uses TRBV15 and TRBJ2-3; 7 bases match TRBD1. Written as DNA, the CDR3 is TGTGCCACCAGCAATCCCAGGGGGAGCACAGATACGCAGTATTTT. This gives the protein CATSNPRGSTDTQYF.